A selection of T cell receptor beta chains follows, all from one sample in a study of cytomegalovirus exposure and HLA in healthy donors. Profiling relied on immunoSEQ multiplex PCR, and the TCRdb table lists in-frame clones only, not all of them. In the table there are about 150,000 clones, over 70% of which are singletons. Material: PBMCs. These receptors all come from a young woman in good health and CMV-seronegative. CDR3s include the opening cysteine and the closing phenylalanine or tryptophan. The order of the fields is V gene, CDR3 length, D gene, J gene, clone size, CDR3 protein, CDR3 DNA. A D gene is named only where the DNA matches it firmly. Size is stated for part of the rows, as once, few or many counts, or as a class when the clone is expanded.

V: TRBV4-1
length: 16
D: -
J: TRBJ2-3
size: -
CDR3: CASSQELAGAVDTQYF
DNA: TGCGCCAGCAGCCAAGAACTAGCCGGGGCAGTGGATACGCAGTATTTT

V: TRBV28
length: 16
D: -
J: TRBJ1-5
size: once
CDR3: CASSDRGRGGNQPQHF
DNA: TGTGCCAGCAGCGATAGGGGCAGGGGTGGCAATCAGCCCCAGCATTTT

V: TRBV11-1
length: 15
D: TRBD1
J: TRBJ2-3
size: few
CDR3: CASSQGQGYPDTQYF
DNA: TGTGCCAGCAGCCAGGGACAGGGGTACCCAGATACGCAGTATTTT

V: TRBV29-1
length: 14
D: -
J: TRBJ2-6
size: few
CDR3: CSVEEGAGANGLTF
DNA: TGCAGCGTTGAAGAAGGGGCTGGGGCCAACGGCCTGACTTTC

V: TRBV2
length: 16
D: TRBD2
J: TRBJ2-3
size: -
CDR3: CASRLRTSGVGDTQYF
DNA: TGTGCCAGCAGACTCCGGACTAGCGGGGTGGGAGATACGCAGTATTTT

V: TRBV19
length: 15
D: -
J: TRBJ2-7
size: -
CDR3: CASSIEQGRGYEQYF
DNA: TGTGCCAGTAGTATAGAACAGGGTCGGGGCTACGAGCAGTACTTC

V: TRBV5-1
length: 14
D: -
J: TRBJ1-2
size: -
CDR3: CASSLGTSNYGYTF
DNA: TGCGCCAGCAGCTTGGGAACCAGTAACTATGGCTACACCTTC

V: TRBV2
length: 14
D: -
J: TRBJ2-4
size: -
CDR3: CASSELHPSSFQYF
DNA: TGTGCCAGCAGTGAACTCCATCCTAGTAGTTTTCAGTACTTC

V: TRBV6-1
length: 11
D: -
J: TRBJ2-1
size: few
CDR3: CASSSLNEQFF
DNA: TGTGCCAGCAGTTCACTAAATGAGCAGTTCTTC

V: TRBV27
length: 16
D: -
J: TRBJ1-2
size: -
CDR3: CASSFKPGSKVYGYTF
DNA: TGTGCCAGCAGTTTCAAGCCAGGCAGCAAAGTCTATGGCTACACCTTC

V: TRBV19
length: 16
D: TRBD1
J: TRBJ2-5
size: -
CDR3: CASSIRTGGVKETQYF
DNA: TGTGCCAGTAGTATACGGACAGGGGGAGTCAAAGAGACCCAGTACTTC

V: TRBV7-9
length: 13
D: -
J: TRBJ1-3
size: once
CDR3: CATQGPVELPIYF
DNA: TGTGCCACCCAGGGTCCCGTCGAGTTGCCCATATATTTT

V: TRBV30
length: 12
D: -
J: TRBJ1-2
size: -
CDR3: CAWSHGGYGYTF
DNA: TGTGCCTGGAGTCACGGGGGCTATGGCTACACCTTC

V: TRBV5-3
length: 16
D: -
J: TRBJ2-1
size: -
CDR3: CARSWGGEAGINEQFF
DNA: TGTGCCAGAAGCTGGGGTGGGGAAGCGGGTATCAATGAGCAGTTCTTC

V: TRBV10-1
length: 12
D: -
J: TRBJ1-5
size: -
CDR3: CASLGGDQPQHF
DNA: TGCGCCAGCCTCGGGGGTGATCAGCCCCAGCATTTT

V: TRBV5-4
length: 16
D: -
J: TRBJ2-3
size: -
CDR3: CASSSDGTRSTDTQYF
DNA: TGTGCCAGCAGCTCTGACGGGACAAGAAGCACAGATACGCAGTATTTT

V: TRBV19
length: 15
D: -
J: TRBJ2-3
size: -
CDR3: CASRGRSLSTDTQYF
DNA: TGTGCCAGTAGGGGGAGGAGCCTGAGCACAGATACGCAGTATTTT

V: TRBV5-1
length: 15
D: -
J: TRBJ1-4
size: -
CDR3: CASSLDRATNEKLFF
DNA: TGCGCCAGCAGCTTGGACCGAGCAACTAATGAAAAACTGTTTTTT

V: TRBV7-8
length: 16
D: -
J: TRBJ2-7
size: -
CDR3: CASSLGSFASSYEQYF
DNA: TGTGCCAGCAGCTTAGGATCATTCGCCAGCTCCTACGAGCAGTACTTC

V: TRBV29-1
length: 13
D: -
J: TRBJ1-3
size: once
CDR3: CSAGEHSGNTIYF
DNA: TGCAGCGCCGGAGAGCACTCTGGAAACACCATATATTTT

V: TRBV7-9
length: 16
D: -
J: TRBJ2-1
size: -
CDR3: CSSPASPLSGSNEQFF
DNA: TGTTCCTCTCCCGCCTCGCCGCTTTCGGGGTCTAATGAGCAGTTCTTC

V: TRBV25-1
length: 16
D: -
J: TRBJ1-4
size: few
CDR3: CASSESQGMGSEKLFF
DNA: TGTGCCAGCAGTGAATCCCAGGGGATGGGGAGTGAAAAACTGTTTTTT

V: TRBV30
length: 15
D: TRBD1
J: TRBJ2-5
size: -
CDR3: CAWSVRQGSGETQYF
DNA: TGTGCCTGGAGTGTCAGACAGGGGTCGGGGGAGACCCAGTACTTC

V: TRBV7-2
length: 18
D: -
J: TRBJ2-1
size: once
CDR3: CASSLNGGFGVSNNEQFF
DNA: TGTGCCAGCAGCTTAAACGGGGGATTTGGGGTGTCGAACAATGAGCAGTTCTTC

V: TRBV27
length: 15
D: -
J: TRBJ1-6
size: -
CDR3: CASSLRDRLYSPLHF
DNA: TGTGCCAGCAGTTTACGCGACAGGCTTTATTCACCCCTCCACTTT

V: TRBV6-5
length: 11
D: -
J: TRBJ1-1
size: -
CDR3: CASLMNTEAFF
DNA: TGTGCCAGCCTAATGAACACTGAAGCTTTCTTT

V: TRBV29-1
length: 15
D: TRBD1
J: TRBJ1-2
size: -
CDR3: CSVEDTPGGHYGYTF
DNA: TGCAGCGTTGAAGATACTCCAGGGGGACACTATGGCTACACCTTC

V: TRBV5-1
length: 14
D: -
J: TRBJ2-4
size: -
CDR3: CASRTTAGSDIQYF
DNA: TGCGCCAGCAGGACGACAGCGGGCAGTGACATTCAGTACTTC

V: TRBV11-2
length: 15
D: TRBD1
J: TRBJ2-7
size: -
CDR3: CASSVSDRVTYEQYF
DNA: TGTGCCAGCAGCGTGTCGGACAGGGTGACCTACGAGCAGTACTTC

V: TRBV5-1
length: 13
D: -
J: TRBJ2-7
size: -
CDR3: CASSFGGQYEQYF
DNA: TGCGCCAGCAGCTTCGGGGGGCAATACGAGCAGTACTTC

V: TRBV6-4
length: 16
D: -
J: TRBJ1-1
size: -
CDR3: CAGSDFPGGLNTEAFF
DNA: TGTGCCGGCAGTGACTTCCCGGGGGGGCTGAACACTGAAGCTTTCTTT

V: TRBV6-1
length: 13
D: -
J: TRBJ1-1
size: -
CDR3: CASSEWGETEAFF
DNA: TGTGCCAGCAGTGAATGGGGGGAGACTGAAGCTTTCTTT

V: TRBV19
length: 15
D: -
J: TRBJ1-1
size: once
CDR3: CASSTPPVRNTEAFF
DNA: TGTGCCAGTAGTACCCCCCCGGTTAGGAACACTGAAGCTTTCTTT

V: TRBV5-6
length: 15
D: TRBD1
J: TRBJ2-4
size: -
CDR3: CASSFTGTGKNIQYF
DNA: TGTGCCAGCAGCTTTACCGGGACAGGGAAAAACATTCAGTACTTC

V: TRBV7-8
length: 17
D: -
J: TRBJ1-2
size: -
CDR3: CASSLVFAGKALYGYTF
DNA: TGTGCCAGCAGCTTAGTTTTTGCGGGGAAAGCTCTCTATGGCTACACCTTC

V: TRBV10-3
length: 13
D: -
J: TRBJ1-2
size: -
CDR3: CAISHRGNYGYTF
DNA: TGTGCCATCAGTCATAGGGGGAACTATGGCTACACCTTC

V: TRBV19
length: 15
D: -
J: TRBJ1-4
size: -
CDR3: CASSIEGRANEKLFF
DNA: TGTGCCAGTAGTATTGAAGGCAGGGCTAATGAAAAACTGTTTTTT

V: TRBV5-1
length: 14
D: -
J: TRBJ1-3
size: -
CDR3: CASSEGSPGNTIYF
DNA: TGCGCCAGCAGCGAGGGTTCTCCTGGAAACACCATATATTTT

V: TRBV6-5
length: 15
D: -
J: TRBJ2-1
size: -
CDR3: CASSYSEGAHNEQFF
DNA: TGTGCCAGCAGTTACTCGGAGGGGGCCCACAATGAGCAGTTCTTC

V: TRBV18
length: 14
D: TRBD1
J: TRBJ2-5
size: -
CDR3: CASSPPGQAETQYF
DNA: TGTGCCAGCTCACCACCGGGACAGGCAGAGACCCAGTACTTC

V: TRBV7-8
length: 15
D: -
J: TRBJ1-1
size: -
CDR3: CASSLAAGSNTEAFF
DNA: TGTGCCAGCAGCTTAGCCGCAGGGTCTAACACTGAAGCTTTCTTT

V: TRBV23-1
length: 14
D: -
J: TRBJ2-7
size: -
CDR3: CASSQFGSSYEQYF
DNA: TGCGCCAGCAGTCAATTCGGGAGCTCCTACGAGCAGTACTTC

V: TRBV28
length: 15
D: TRBD1
J: TRBJ2-1
size: -
CDR3: CASSPGQVGNNEQFF
DNA: TGTGCCAGCAGTCCCGGACAGGTTGGGAACAATGAGCAGTTCTTC

V: TRBV7-9
length: 16
D: TRBD2
J: TRBJ2-3
size: -
CDR3: CASSLVGAGAPDTQYF
DNA: TGTGCCAGCAGCTTAGTTGGAGCGGGAGCCCCAGATACGCAGTATTTT

V: TRBV5-8
length: 15
D: -
J: TRBJ2-5
size: -
CDR3: CASSLGNSVRATQYF
DNA: TGTGCCAGCAGCTTGGGCAATAGCGTGCGGGCGACCCAGTACTTC

V: TRBV7-9
length: 14
D: -
J: TRBJ2-1
size: -
CDR3: CASSGGGFRDEQFF
DNA: TGTGCCAGCAGCGGAGGAGGGTTTAGGGATGAGCAGTTCTTC

V: TRBV10-2
length: 15
D: TRBD1
J: TRBJ1-1
size: -
CDR3: CASSEMTGLGTEAFF
DNA: TGCGCCAGCAGTGAGATGACAGGGCTGGGCACTGAAGCTTTCTTT

V: TRBV19
length: 12
D: -
J: TRBJ1-1
size: -
CDR3: CASRTGGLYTFF
DNA: TGTGCCAGTAGGACGGGGGGTTTATACACTTTCTTT

V: TRBV7-7
length: 13
D: TRBD1
J: TRBJ2-5
size: once
CDR3: CASSRTGQETQYF
DNA: TGTGCCAGCAGTCGGACAGGCCAAGAGACCCAGTACTTC

V: TRBV6-5
length: 15
D: -
J: TRBJ1-5
size: few
CDR3: CASSYGGTGNQPQHF
DNA: TGTGCCAGCAGTTACGGGGGGACCGGCAATCAGCCCCAGCATTTT

V: TRBV29-1
length: 12
D: -
J: TRBJ2-3
size: -
CDR3: CSVGAGKSTQYF
DNA: TGCAGCGTTGGAGCAGGGAAAAGTACGCAGTATTTT

V: TRBV11-3
length: 17
D: TRBD2
J: TRBJ2-5
size: few
CDR3: CASSSLGTSGVQETQYF
DNA: TGTGCCAGCAGCTCCCTTGGGACTAGCGGGGTCCAAGAGACCCAGTACTTC

V: TRBV30
length: 15
D: -
J: TRBJ2-7
size: few
CDR3: CAWSVTVKKAYEQYF
DNA: TGTGCCTGGAGTGTCACAGTCAAGAAGGCCTACGAGCAGTACTTC

V: TRBV19
length: 13
D: TRBD1
J: TRBJ2-1
size: few
CDR3: CASRGQGLNEQFF
DNA: TGTGCCAGTAGGGGACAGGGCCTGAATGAGCAGTTCTTC